The source of this TCR beta chain is a study of technical replicates of blood from several donors. The protocol was immunoSEQ multiplex PCR, while the TCRdb copy is restricted to in-frame clones and leaves out a portion. The sample holds around 69,000 clones, roughly 90% seen once. The CDR3 is made up of 14 amino acids. Trimming cost V 3 bases and J 0 bases, with 10 bases left between them. Germline V gene lookup returns CDR1 SGDLS and CDR2 YYNGEE. Sequenced: PBMCs. The V gene is TRBV9, the J gene TRBJ2-7; TRBD1 is a possible D gene (6 bases). The sequence came from a human donor in good health. Some clones in this sample may be carry-over from other donors' samples. The chain's CDR3 is CASSDRDNSYEQYF. Here the CDR3 DNA reads TGTGCCAGCAGCGACCGGGACAACTCCTACGAGCAGTACTTC.